The rows below give T cell receptor beta chains drawn from one sample of a study of cytomegalovirus exposure and HLA in healthy donors. TCRdb's table, derived via immunoSEQ multiplex PCR, lists solely in-frame clones and lacks some. The table for this sample gives about 43,000 clones. The sample comprised PBMCs. These receptors were collected from a woman aged 25 to 39 in good health and CMV-seronegative. Each CDR3 is given with its conserved first and last residue. Each record gives: D gene, J gene, V gene, CDR3 protein, CDR3 DNA. The D gene is left open where the match is weak.

d_gene: TRBD2; j_gene: TRBJ2-2; v_gene: TRBV6-5; CDR3aa: CASGIVGLAAGELFF; CDR3nt: TGTGCCTCGGGTATAGTGGGACTAGCGGCCGGGGAGCTGTTTTTT
d_gene: -; j_gene: TRBJ1-2; v_gene: TRBV28; CDR3aa: CASSFSRGYTF; CDR3nt: TGTGCCAGCAGTTTTTCTCGGGGCTACACCTTC
d_gene: TRBD1; j_gene: TRBJ1-2; v_gene: TRBV10-3; CDR3aa: CAISEPDRGLTYGYTF; CDR3nt: TGTGCCATCAGTGAACCGGACAGGGGGTTAACCTATGGCTACACCTTC
d_gene: TRBD2; j_gene: TRBJ2-1; v_gene: TRBV4-3; CDR3aa: CASSQGFAGGYNEQFF; CDR3nt: TGCGCCAGCAGCCAAGGGTTTGCGGGAGGGTACAATGAGCAGTTCTTC
d_gene: TRBD2; j_gene: TRBJ2-2; v_gene: TRBV7-9; CDR3aa: CASSRLAVNTGELFF; CDR3nt: TGTGCCAGCAGCAGACTAGCGGTTAACACCGGGGAGCTGTTTTTT
d_gene: -; j_gene: TRBJ1-4; v_gene: TRBV4-1; CDR3aa: CASSQDKSLGASANEKLFF; CDR3nt: TGCGCCAGCAGCCAAGATAAATCGTTGGGAGCGTCGGCTAATGAAAAACTGTTTTTT
d_gene: TRBD2; j_gene: TRBJ2-3; v_gene: TRBV7-3; CDR3aa: CASSWTSGGTDTQYF; CDR3nt: TGTGCCAGCAGCTGGACTAGCGGGGGCACAGATACGCAGTATTTT
d_gene: TRBD1; j_gene: TRBJ1-2; v_gene: TRBV29-1; CDR3aa: CSVEPRQGSNYGYTF; CDR3nt: TGCAGCGTTGAACCCCGACAGGGAAGTAACTATGGCTACACCTTC
d_gene: -; j_gene: TRBJ1-2; v_gene: TRBV19; CDR3aa: CASSIAGVGGYTF; CDR3nt: TGTGCCAGTAGTATAGCGGGGGTAGGCGGCTACACCTTC
d_gene: TRBD1; j_gene: TRBJ2-5; v_gene: TRBV6-1; CDR3aa: CASRDRGIETQYF; CDR3nt: TGTGCCAGCCGGGACAGGGGCATAGAGACCCAGTACTTC
d_gene: -; j_gene: TRBJ2-2; v_gene: TRBV18; CDR3aa: CASSPQRVSGLTGELFF; CDR3nt: TGTGCCAGCTCACCGCAGCGGGTTAGCGGCCTCACCGGGGAGCTGTTTTTT
d_gene: TRBD1; j_gene: TRBJ1-1; v_gene: TRBV11-3; CDR3aa: CATRQGMNTEAFF; CDR3nt: TGTGCCACTCGACAGGGCATGAACACTGAAGCTTTCTTT
d_gene: TRBD1; j_gene: TRBJ2-2; v_gene: TRBV29-1; CDR3aa: CSVKGQGSGTGELFF; CDR3nt: TGCAGCGTTAAAGGACAGGGTTCGGGCACCGGGGAGCTGTTTTTT
d_gene: -; j_gene: TRBJ2-5; v_gene: TRBV6-1; CDR3aa: CASSEDRVLETQYF; CDR3nt: TGTGCCAGCAGTGAAGACAGGGTACTAGAGACCCAGTACTTC
d_gene: TRBD2; j_gene: TRBJ2-3; v_gene: TRBV4-2; CDR3aa: CASSQEREGPDTQYF; CDR3nt: TGTGCCAGCAGCCAAGAGCGGGAGGGCCCAGATACGCAGTATTTT
d_gene: -; j_gene: TRBJ2-7; v_gene: TRBV5-3; CDR3aa: CALRGGGEQYF; CDR3nt: TGTGCCCTCCGAGGCGGTGGGGAGCAGTACTTC
d_gene: TRBD2; j_gene: TRBJ2-7; v_gene: TRBV19; CDR3aa: CASSGTSGSYEQYF; CDR3nt: TGTGCCAGTAGTGGGACTAGCGGTTCCTACGAGCAGTACTTC
d_gene: TRBD2; j_gene: TRBJ2-1; v_gene: TRBV7-7; CDR3aa: CASSQWASGNNEQFF; CDR3nt: TGTGCTAGCAGCCAGTGGGCTAGCGGTAACAATGAGCAGTTCTTC
d_gene: -; j_gene: TRBJ2-7; v_gene: TRBV19; CDR3aa: CASRRIIYEQYF; CDR3nt: TGTGCCAGTAGGAGAATTATCTACGAGCAGTACTTC
d_gene: TRBD1; j_gene: TRBJ2-2; v_gene: TRBV6-5; CDR3aa: CASRETGLNTGELFF; CDR3nt: TGTGCCAGCAGGGAGACAGGGCTCAACACCGGGGAGCTGTTTTTT
d_gene: TRBD2; j_gene: TRBJ2-2; v_gene: TRBV9; CDR3aa: CASSVSGSSNTGELFF; CDR3nt: TGTGCCAGCAGCGTAAGCGGGAGTTCGAACACCGGGGAGCTGTTTTTT
d_gene: -; j_gene: TRBJ1-2; v_gene: TRBV6-6; CDR3aa: CASSYSTTTAYGYTF; CDR3nt: TGTGCCAGCAGTTACTCGACAACGACAGCGTATGGCTACACCTTC
d_gene: TRBD1; j_gene: TRBJ2-2; v_gene: TRBV2; CDR3aa: CASSVDRDDTGELFF; CDR3nt: TGTGCCAGCAGTGTGGACAGGGATGACACCGGGGAGCTGTTTTTT
d_gene: TRBD2; j_gene: TRBJ2-3; v_gene: TRBV4-2; CDR3aa: CASSQVLTSGRAEDTQYF; CDR3nt: TGTGCCAGCAGCCAAGTTTTAACTAGCGGGAGGGCTGAAGATACGCAGTATTTT
d_gene: -; j_gene: TRBJ1-1; v_gene: TRBV19; CDR3aa: CASSIGAADAHAFF; CDR3nt: TGTGCCAGTAGTATAGGCGCGGCAGATGCTCACGCTTTCTTT
d_gene: -; j_gene: TRBJ1-5; v_gene: TRBV19; CDR3aa: CASSSFQGARWPQHF; CDR3nt: TGTGCCAGTAGTTCCTTTCAGGGCGCGCGGTGGCCCCAGCATTTT
d_gene: -; j_gene: TRBJ1-1; v_gene: TRBV9; CDR3aa: CASSPAFSTGMNTEAFF; CDR3nt: TGTGCCAGCAGCCCTGCATTTTCAACAGGCATGAACACTGAAGCTTTCTTT
d_gene: TRBD1; j_gene: TRBJ2-7; v_gene: TRBV6-5; CDR3aa: CASSFDRAKAYEQYF; CDR3nt: TGTGCCAGCAGTTTTGACAGGGCTAAAGCCTACGAGCAGTACTTC
d_gene: TRBD1; j_gene: TRBJ1-1; v_gene: TRBV19; CDR3aa: CASSRPDRGNTEAFF; CDR3nt: TGTGCCAGTAGTCGGCCTGACAGGGGCAACACTGAAGCTTTCTTT
d_gene: TRBD2; j_gene: TRBJ2-7; v_gene: TRBV11-2; CDR3aa: CASSLRGLAGREQSYEQYF; CDR3nt: TGTGCCAGCAGCTTACGGGGGCTAGCGGGACGAGAGCAATCCTACGAGCAGTACTTC
d_gene: -; j_gene: TRBJ2-6; v_gene: TRBV28; CDR3aa: CASSLGGSSGANVLTF; CDR3nt: TGTGCCAGCAGCCTTGGAGGGAGCTCTGGGGCCAACGTCCTGACTTTC
d_gene: TRBD1; j_gene: TRBJ2-7; v_gene: TRBV27; CDR3aa: CASSSGGYEQYF; CDR3nt: TGTGCCAGCAGTTCAGGGGGCTACGAGCAGTACTTC
d_gene: -; j_gene: TRBJ1-2; v_gene: TRBV5-6; CDR3aa: CASSLGGNNYGYTF; CDR3nt: TGTGCCAGCAGCTTGGGAGGTAATAACTATGGCTACACCTTC
d_gene: TRBD2; j_gene: TRBJ2-5; v_gene: TRBV4-3; CDR3aa: CASSQELAGNAETQYF; CDR3nt: TGCGCCAGCAGCCAAGAGCTAGCGGGAAACGCGGAGACCCAGTACTTC
d_gene: -; j_gene: TRBJ2-7; v_gene: TRBV6-5; CDR3aa: CASSYTWGDSYEQYF; CDR3nt: TGTGCCAGCAGTTATACATGGGGGGACTCCTACGAGCAGTACTTC
d_gene: -; j_gene: TRBJ1-5; v_gene: TRBV28; CDR3aa: CASSFGRGRQPQHF; CDR3nt: TGTGCCAGCAGTTTTGGCAGGGGAAGGCAGCCCCAGCATTTT
d_gene: -; j_gene: TRBJ2-5; v_gene: TRBV28; CDR3aa: CASSFGGRETQYF; CDR3nt: TGTGCCAGCAGTTTTGGAGGGAGAGAGACCCAGTACTTC